What follows are 8 T cell receptor beta chains derived from one specimen sequenced in a study of blood T cells in healthy people across ages. Alongside a J-beta primer mix, a sample-barcoded 5' primer served in a second PCR lasting about 6 to 11 cycles. TCRdb reanalysed the 5' RACE reads using MiXCR and keeps one entry per CDR3 protein. Of 1.5 million to 2 million distinct CDR3 sequences in the sample, 35% to 50% were seen once. What was sequenced was blood. The receptor source for this set is a human donor in good health.

This clonotype has just a few counts. The chain has TRBV20-1 and TRBJ2-7; D is ambiguous. CDR1 DFQATT and CDR2 SNEGSKA come from the germline V gene (reference sequence). The CDR3 sequence is 12 residues long. V lost 2 bases and J 2 bases, leaving 7 bases between the germline ends. The CDR3 DNA is TGCAGTGCTAGACAGCATACCTACGAGCAGTACTTC. This gives the protein CSARQHTYEQYF.

This clonotype was picked up a small number of times. This chain connects TRBV5-1 to TRBJ1-6; weak D call: TRBD1 (5 bases). Germline V gene sequence: CDR1 SGHRS, CDR2 YFSETQ. This CDR3 spans 18 amino acids. The V and J ends lost 5 bases and 6 bases respectively, with 24 bases between them. CDR3 residues: CASSPWGLGDGINSPLHF. CDR3 DNA sequence: TGCGCCAGCAGTCCCTGGGGTTTGGGGGACGGGATTAATTCACCCCTCCACTTT.

The chain recombines TRBV28 with TRBJ1-4, with D possibly matching TRBD1 (5 bases). From germline, CDR1 is MDHEN and CDR2 SYDVKM. CDR3 size: 14 residues. V was cut by 3 bases and J by 7 bases, with 12 bases left in between. CDR3 DNA: TGTGCCAGCAGTTTTTTCAGGGAAATTGAAAAACTGTTTTTT. Translated: CASSFFREIEKLFF.

This clonotype was picked up a small number of times. The chain couples TRBV6-6 to TRBJ2-3; TRBD2 agrees at 11 bases. Germline V gene data show CDR1 as MNHNY and CDR2 as SVGAGI (reference sequence). V lost 0 bases to trimming and J lost 0 bases; unmatched junction nucleotides: 8. This CDR3 is 19 amino acids long. DNA for the CDR3: TGTGCCAGCAGTTACTCGTGGCTAGCGGGGGGCTCTAGCACAGATACGCAGTATTTT. It yields the protein CASSYSWLAGGSSTDTQYF.

In this sample, this clonotype turned up a few times. V usage is TRBV10-3 and J usage is TRBJ2-1; TRBD2 matches 16 bases. CDR1 is ENHRY and CDR2 is SYGVKD in the germline V gene. This CDR3 is built from 16 residues. V lost 6 bases, J lost 9 bases, and 8 bases stayed unmatched. CDR3 coding DNA: TGTGCCATCAGAGGATCCGGGACTAGCGGGGGGGGTGAGCAGTTCTTC. Its translation: CAIRGSGTSGGGEQFF.

This clonotype was observed many times. This chain links TRBV4-1 with TRBJ1-6; D might be TRBD1 (5 bases). The V end lost 0 bases, the J end lost 6 bases, and 12 bases lay between the germline ends. The CDR3 covers 16 residues. Per the germline V gene, CDR1 is MGHRA and CDR2 is YSYEKL. CDR3 nucleotides: TGCGCCAGCAGCCAAGAGAAACAGGCGATTAATTCACCCCTCCACTTT. Encoded protein: CASSQEKQAINSPLHF.

This clonotype was detected only a few times. This sequence joins TRBV27 and TRBJ2-7, with D perhaps matching TRBD1 or TRBD2 (6 bases each). Trimming left V 6 bases short and J 2 bases short, with 17 bases between. CDR1 and CDR2 (germline): MNHEY, SMNVEV (reference sequence). The CDR3 loop spans 15 amino acids. CDR3 sequence (DNA): TGTGCCAGCAGCCCGGAAGGGGGGAGTCCCTACGAGCAGTACTTC. This codes for CASSPEGGSPYEQYF.

About this clonotype: At one end the junction does not follow the germline gene, possibly because of a read error. The chain has TRBV30 and TRBJ2-5, with D possibly TRBD2 on 6 matching bases. The V gene's germline CDR1 is GTSNPN and CDR2 SVGIG (reference sequence). This CDR3 has 14 amino acids. The CDR3 reads CARSVARGFETQYF. CDR3 bases: TGTGCCAGGAGTGTAGCCCGGGGGTTTGAGACCCAGTACTTC.